This T cell receptor beta chain appears in the sequencing data of a study of blood T cell repertoires in COVID-19. Between the trimmed V and J ends, which lost 8 bases and 3 bases, there was a span of 4 bases. This CDR3 is built from 11 residues. The germline V gene encodes CDR1 WNHNN and CDR2 SYGVQD (reference sequence). The sample holds a few counts of this clone. As handled by the study authors: It was from reference gene primer amplification that nucleated cell counts were estimated. Some clones are missing from TCRdb's copy, which holds only in-frame ones; the method was immunoSEQ multiplex PCR. Clone size and the V and J calls come from that table; the DNA yielded D and trimming. The table records about 240,000 clones, roughly 86% of them present only once.

The sequenced material came from PBMCs or T cells enriched from blood (not recorded which). The origin of this receptor is a woman between 40 and 55 years old with acute COVID-19. This chain joins TRBV10-1 and TRBJ2-2; unclear D gene. The CDR3: CASLYTGELFF. The CDR3 DNA is TGCGCCAGCCTCTACACCGGGGAGCTGTTTTTT.